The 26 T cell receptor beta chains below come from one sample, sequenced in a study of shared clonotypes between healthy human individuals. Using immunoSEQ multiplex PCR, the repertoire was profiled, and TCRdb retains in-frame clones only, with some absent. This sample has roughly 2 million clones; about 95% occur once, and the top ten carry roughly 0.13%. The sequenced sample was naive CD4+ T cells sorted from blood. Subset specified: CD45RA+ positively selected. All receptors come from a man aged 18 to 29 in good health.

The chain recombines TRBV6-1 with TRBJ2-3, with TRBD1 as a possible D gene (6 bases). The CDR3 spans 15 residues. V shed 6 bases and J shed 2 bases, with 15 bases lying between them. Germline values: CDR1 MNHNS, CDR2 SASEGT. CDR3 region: CASSVQGIDTDTQYF. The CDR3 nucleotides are TGTGCCAGCAGCGTTCAGGGGATTGACACAGATACGCAGTATTTT.

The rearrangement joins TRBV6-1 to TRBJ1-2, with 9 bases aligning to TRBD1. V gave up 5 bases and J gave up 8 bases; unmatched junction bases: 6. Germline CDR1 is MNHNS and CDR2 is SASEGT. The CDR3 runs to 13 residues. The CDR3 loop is CASSSGTGLGYTF. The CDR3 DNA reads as TGTGCCAGCAGTTCCGGGACAGGGCTCGGCTACACCTTC.

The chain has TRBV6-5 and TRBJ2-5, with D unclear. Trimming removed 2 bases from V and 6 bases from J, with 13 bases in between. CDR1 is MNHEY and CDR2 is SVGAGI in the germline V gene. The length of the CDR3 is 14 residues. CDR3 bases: TGTGCCAGCAGTTACGGACCGATACTCCAGACCCAGTACTTC. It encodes CASSYGPILQTQYF.

The chain's CDR3 is CASRPDSNTGELFF. The CDR3, as DNA: TGCGCCAGCAGACCCGACTCCAACACCGGGGAGCTGTTTTTT. This chain uses TRBV5-1 with TRBJ2-2; D remains unclear. Germline assignment: CDR1 SGHRS and CDR2 YFSETQ. Deletions cut 5 bases from V and 2 bases from J, with 10 bases between. This CDR3 has 14 residues.

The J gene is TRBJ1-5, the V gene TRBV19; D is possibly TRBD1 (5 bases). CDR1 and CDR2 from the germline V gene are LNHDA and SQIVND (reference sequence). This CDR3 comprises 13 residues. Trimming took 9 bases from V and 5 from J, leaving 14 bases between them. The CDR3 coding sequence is TGTGCCAGCGCCGGGACCGAATATCAGCCCCAGCATTTT. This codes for CASAGTEYQPQHF. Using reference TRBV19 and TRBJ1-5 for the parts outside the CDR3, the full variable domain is DGGITQSPKYLFRKEGQNVTLSCEQNLNHDAMYWYRQDPGQGLRLIYYSQIVNDFQKGDIAEGYSVSREKKESFPLTVTSAQKNPTAFYLCASAGTEYQPQHFGDGTRLSIL.

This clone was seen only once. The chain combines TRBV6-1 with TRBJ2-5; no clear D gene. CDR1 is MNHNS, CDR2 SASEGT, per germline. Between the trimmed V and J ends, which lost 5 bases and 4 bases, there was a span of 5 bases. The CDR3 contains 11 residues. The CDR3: CASSLVETQYF. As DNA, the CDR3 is TGTGCCAGCAGTCTAGTAGAGACCCAGTACTTC.

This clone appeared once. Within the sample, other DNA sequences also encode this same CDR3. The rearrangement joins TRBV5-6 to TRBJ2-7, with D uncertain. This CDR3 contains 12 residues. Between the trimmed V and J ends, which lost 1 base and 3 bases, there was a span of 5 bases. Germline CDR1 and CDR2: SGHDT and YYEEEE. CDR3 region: CASSLSDYEQYF. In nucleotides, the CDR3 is TGTGCCAGCAGCTTGTCGGACTACGAGCAGTACTTC.

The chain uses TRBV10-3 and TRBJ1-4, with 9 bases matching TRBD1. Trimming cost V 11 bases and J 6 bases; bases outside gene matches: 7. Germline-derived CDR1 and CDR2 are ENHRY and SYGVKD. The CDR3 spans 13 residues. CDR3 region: CAARQGGDEKLFF. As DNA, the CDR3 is TGTGCCGCCCGACAGGGGGGGGATGAAAAACTGTTTTTT.

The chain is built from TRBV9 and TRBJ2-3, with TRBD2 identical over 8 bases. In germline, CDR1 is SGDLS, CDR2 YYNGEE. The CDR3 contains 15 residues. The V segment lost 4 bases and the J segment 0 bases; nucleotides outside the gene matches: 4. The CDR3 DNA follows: TGTGCCAGCAGCCGTAGCGGGGCAAGCACAGATACGCAGTATTTT. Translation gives CASSRSGASTDTQYF.

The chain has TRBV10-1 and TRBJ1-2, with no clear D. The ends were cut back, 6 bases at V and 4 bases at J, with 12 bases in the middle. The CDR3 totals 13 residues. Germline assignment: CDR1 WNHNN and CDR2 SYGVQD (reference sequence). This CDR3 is CASSERATYGYTF. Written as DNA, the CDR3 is TGCGCCAGCAGCGAAAGAGCCACCTATGGCTACACCTTC.

The CDR3 DNA reads TGTGCCAGCAGTCCGACACAGGGATTAGGTAATTCACCCCTCCACTTT. Protein: CASSPTQGLGNSPLHF. The chain joins TRBV27 to TRBJ1-6, with a weak D call TRBD1 (6 bases). This CDR3 spans 16 amino acids. CDR1 is MNHEY, CDR2 SMNVEV, per germline (reference sequence). V lost 5 bases, J lost 6 bases, and 17 bases lay in between.

Here the CDR3 reads CASSPPGDRTEAFF. The CDR3 nucleotides read TGTGCCAGCTCACCACCGGGCGACAGGACTGAAGCTTTCTTT. This chain joins TRBV18 and TRBJ1-1, with D possibly TRBD1 on 6 matching bases. The V and J ends lost 0 bases and 5 bases respectively, with 10 bases between them. Germline CDR1 KGHSH, CDR2 LQKENI. The CDR3 has 14 residues.

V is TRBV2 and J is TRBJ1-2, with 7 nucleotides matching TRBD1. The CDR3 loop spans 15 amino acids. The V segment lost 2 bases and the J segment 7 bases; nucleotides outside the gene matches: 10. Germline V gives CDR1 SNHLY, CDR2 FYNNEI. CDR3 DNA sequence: TGTGCCAGCAGTGAACAGGGGGGTGTAGGGCTTGGCTACACCTTC. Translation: CASSEQGGVGLGYTF.

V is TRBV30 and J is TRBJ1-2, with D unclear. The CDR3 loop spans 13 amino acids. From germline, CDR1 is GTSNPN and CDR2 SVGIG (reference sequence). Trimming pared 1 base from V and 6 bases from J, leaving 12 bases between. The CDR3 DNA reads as TGTGCCTGGAGTGATTCTCGGGTGGATGGCTACACCTTC. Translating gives CAWSDSRVDGYTF.

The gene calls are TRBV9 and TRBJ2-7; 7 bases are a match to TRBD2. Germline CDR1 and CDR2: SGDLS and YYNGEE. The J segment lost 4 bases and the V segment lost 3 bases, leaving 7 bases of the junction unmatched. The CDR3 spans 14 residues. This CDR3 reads CASSAGDGRYEQYF. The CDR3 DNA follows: TGTGCCAGCAGCGCCGGGGACGGGAGGTACGAGCAGTACTTC.

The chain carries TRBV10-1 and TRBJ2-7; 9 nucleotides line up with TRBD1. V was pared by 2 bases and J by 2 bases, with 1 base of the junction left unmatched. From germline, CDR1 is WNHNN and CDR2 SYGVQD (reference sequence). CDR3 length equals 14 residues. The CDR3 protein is CASSETGGPYEQYF. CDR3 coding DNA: TGCGCCAGCAGTGAGACAGGGGGCCCCTACGAGCAGTACTTC.

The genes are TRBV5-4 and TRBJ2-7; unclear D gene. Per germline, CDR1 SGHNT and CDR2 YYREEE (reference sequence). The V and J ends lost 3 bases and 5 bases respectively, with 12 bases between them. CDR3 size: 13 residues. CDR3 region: CASSSADGNEQYF. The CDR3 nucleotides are TGTGCCAGCAGCTCGGCAGATGGGAACGAGCAGTACTTC.

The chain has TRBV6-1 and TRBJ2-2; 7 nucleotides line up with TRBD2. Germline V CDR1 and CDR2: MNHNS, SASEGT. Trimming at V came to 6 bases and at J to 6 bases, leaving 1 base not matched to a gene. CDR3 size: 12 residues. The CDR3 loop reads CASRGRAGELFF. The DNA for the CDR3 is TGTGCCAGCAGGGGGAGGGCCGGGGAGCTGTTTTTT.

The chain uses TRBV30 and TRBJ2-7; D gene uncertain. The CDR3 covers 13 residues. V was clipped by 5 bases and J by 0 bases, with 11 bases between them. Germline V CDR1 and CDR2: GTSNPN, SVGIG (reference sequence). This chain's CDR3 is CAWGPPGSYEQYF. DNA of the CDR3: TGTGCCTGGGGGCCGCCGGGCTCCTACGAGCAGTACTTC. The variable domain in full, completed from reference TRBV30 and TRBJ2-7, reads SQTIHQWPATLVQPVGSPLSLECTVEGTSNPNLYWYRQAAGRGLQLLFYSVGIGQISSEVPQNLSASRPQDRQFILSSKKLLLSDSGFYLCAWGPPGSYEQYFGPGTRLTVT.

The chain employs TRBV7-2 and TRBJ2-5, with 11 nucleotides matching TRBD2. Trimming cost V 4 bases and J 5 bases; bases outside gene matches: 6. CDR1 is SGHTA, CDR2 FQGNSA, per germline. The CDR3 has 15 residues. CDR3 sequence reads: CASSSQTSGTETQYF. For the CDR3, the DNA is TGTGCCAGCAGCTCGCAGACTAGCGGGACGGAGACCCAGTACTTC.

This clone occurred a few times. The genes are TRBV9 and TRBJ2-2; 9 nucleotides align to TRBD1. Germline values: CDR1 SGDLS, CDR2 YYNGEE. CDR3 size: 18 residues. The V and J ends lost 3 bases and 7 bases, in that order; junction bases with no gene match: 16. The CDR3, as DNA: TGTGCCAGCAGCGGCTCCCGGACCAGGACAGGGGTCATCGGGGAGCTGTTTTTT. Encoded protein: CASSGSRTRTGVIGELFF.

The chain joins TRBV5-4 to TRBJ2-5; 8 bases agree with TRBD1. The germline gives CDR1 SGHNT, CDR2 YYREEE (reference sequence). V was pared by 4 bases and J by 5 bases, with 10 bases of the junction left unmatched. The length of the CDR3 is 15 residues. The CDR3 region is CASSGRTGLEETQYF. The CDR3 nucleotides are TGTGCCAGCAGCGGGCGGACAGGGCTGGAGGAGACCCAGTACTTC.

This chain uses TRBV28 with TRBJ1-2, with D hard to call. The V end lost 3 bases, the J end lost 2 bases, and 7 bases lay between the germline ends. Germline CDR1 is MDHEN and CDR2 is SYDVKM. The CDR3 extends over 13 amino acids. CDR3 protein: CASSFPSNYGYTF. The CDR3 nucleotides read TGTGCCAGCAGTTTCCCGAGCAACTATGGCTACACCTTC.

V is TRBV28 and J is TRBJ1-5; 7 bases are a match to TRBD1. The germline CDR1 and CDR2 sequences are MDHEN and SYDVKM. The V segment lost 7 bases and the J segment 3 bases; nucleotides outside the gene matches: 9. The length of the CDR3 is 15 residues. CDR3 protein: CASTPPGQYNQPQHF. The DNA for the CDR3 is TGTGCCAGCACGCCACCGGGACAGTACAATCAGCCCCAGCATTTT.

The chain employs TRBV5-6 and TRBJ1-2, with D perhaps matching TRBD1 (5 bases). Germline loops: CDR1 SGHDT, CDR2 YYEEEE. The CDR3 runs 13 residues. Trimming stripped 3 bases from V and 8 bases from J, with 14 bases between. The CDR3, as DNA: TGTGCCAGCAGCTCCAGGGAATCGAGGGGCTACACCTTC. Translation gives CASSSRESRGYTF.

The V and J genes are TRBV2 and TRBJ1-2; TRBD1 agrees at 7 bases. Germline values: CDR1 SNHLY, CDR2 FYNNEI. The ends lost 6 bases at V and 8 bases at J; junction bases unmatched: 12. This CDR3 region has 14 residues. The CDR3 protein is CASSLEGQVGGYTF. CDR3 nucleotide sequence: TGTGCCAGCAGCTTAGAAGGACAGGTTGGAGGCTACACCTTC.